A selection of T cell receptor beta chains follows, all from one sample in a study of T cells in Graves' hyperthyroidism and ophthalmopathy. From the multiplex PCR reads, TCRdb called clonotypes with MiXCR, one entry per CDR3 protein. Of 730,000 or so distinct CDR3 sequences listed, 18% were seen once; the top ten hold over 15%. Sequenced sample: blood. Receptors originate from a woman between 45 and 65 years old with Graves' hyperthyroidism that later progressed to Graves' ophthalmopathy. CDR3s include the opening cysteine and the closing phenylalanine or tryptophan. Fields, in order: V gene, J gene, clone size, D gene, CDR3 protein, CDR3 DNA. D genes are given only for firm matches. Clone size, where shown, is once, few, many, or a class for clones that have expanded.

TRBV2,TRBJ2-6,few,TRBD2,CASSGLAGEGANVLTF,TGTGCCAGCAGTGGTTTAGCGGGGGAAGGGGCCAACGTCCTGACTTTC
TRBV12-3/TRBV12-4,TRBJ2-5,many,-,CASSSRETQYF,TGTGCCAGCAGCAGTAGGGAGACCCAGTACTTC
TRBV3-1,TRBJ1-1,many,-,CASSQMPQGYEAFF,TGTGCCAGCAGCCAAATGCCACAGGGATATGAAGCTTTCTTT
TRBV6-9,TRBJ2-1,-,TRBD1,CASSSMAGTGPRGEQFF,TGTGCCAGCAGTTCGATGGCCGGGACAGGCCCACGGGGTGAGCAGTTCTTC
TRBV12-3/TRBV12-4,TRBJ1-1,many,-,CASSLVGREAFF,TGTGCCAGCAGTTTAGTAGGCAGAGAAGCTTTCTTT
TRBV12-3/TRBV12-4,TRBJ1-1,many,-,CASSLGSQAFF,TGTGCCAGCAGTTTAGGGTCCCAAGCTTTCTTT
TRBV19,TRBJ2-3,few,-,CASSIGTTDTQYF,TGTGCCAGTAGTATTGGGACCACAGATACGCAGTATTTT
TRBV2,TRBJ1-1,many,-,CASSGPGQFTEAFF,TGTGCCAGCAGTGGCCCGGGGCAGTTCACTGAAGCTTTCTTT
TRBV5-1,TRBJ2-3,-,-,CASSLGARSDTQYF,TGCGCCAGCAGCTTGGGGGCCCGGTCGGATACGCAGTATTTT
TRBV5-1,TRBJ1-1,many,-,CASSPIAQNTEAFF,TGCGCCAGCAGCCCCATCGCCCAGAACACTGAAGCTTTCTTT
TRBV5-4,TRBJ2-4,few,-,CASSLGPSEYIQYF,TGTGCCAGCAGCTTAGGACCCTCGGAGTACATTCAGTACTTC
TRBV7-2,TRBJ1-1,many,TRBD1,CASSLGATGDTEAFF,TGTGCCAGCAGCTTAGGAGCGACAGGGGACACTGAAGCTTTCTTT
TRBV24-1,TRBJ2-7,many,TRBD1,CATSDSGQGAEEQYF,TGTGCCACCAGTGACTCGGGACAGGGGGCGGAAGAGCAGTACTTC
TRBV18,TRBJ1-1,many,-,CASSPGRGDTEAFF,TGTGCCAGCTCACCAGGCAGGGGCGACACTGAAGCTTTCTTT
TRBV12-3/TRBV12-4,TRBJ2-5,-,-,CASRLGGGLGETQYF,TGTGCCAGCAGGCTAGGGGGGGGCCTGGGAGAGACCCAGTACTTC
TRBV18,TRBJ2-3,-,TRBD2,CASSPRTSGGQSTDTQYF,TGTGCCAGCTCACCGCGGACTAGCGGGGGCCAGAGCACAGATACGCAGTATTTT
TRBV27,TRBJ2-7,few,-,CASMEGATPTLYEQYF,TGTGCCAGCATGGAGGGGGCCACTCCTACCCTCTACGAGCAGTACTTC
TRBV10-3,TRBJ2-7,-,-,CANAREGAGYEQYF,TGTGCCAACGCCCGCGAAGGGGCCGGCTACGAGCAGTACTTC
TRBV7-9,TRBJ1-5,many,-,CASSLPGDQPQHF,TGTGCCAGCAGCCTGCCGGGGGATCAGCCCCAGCATTTT
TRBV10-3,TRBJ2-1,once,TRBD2,CAISVLAGALVEQNEQFF,TGTGCCATCAGTGTACTAGCGGGGGCTCTAGTTGAGCAGAATGAGCAGTTCTTC
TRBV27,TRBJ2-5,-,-,CASSRGPQVPQETQYF,TGTGCCAGCAGCCGCGGACCTCAGGTCCCCCAAGAGACCCAGTACTTC
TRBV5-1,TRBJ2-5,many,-,CASSLFGDGLRGYQETQYF,TGCGCCAGCAGCTTATTTGGAGACGGACTGAGGGGCTACCAAGAGACCCAGTACTTC
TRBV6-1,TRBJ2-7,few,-,CASSYDLLSTYEQYF,TGTGCCAGCAGTTATGATTTACTATCAACCTACGAGCAGTACTTC
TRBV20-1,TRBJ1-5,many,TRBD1,CSATDRASNQPQHF,TGCAGTGCTACGGACAGGGCTAGCAATCAGCCCCAGCATTTT
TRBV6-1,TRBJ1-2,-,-,CATQGNPYGYTF,TGTGCCACCCAGGGGAACCCCTATGGCTACACCTTC
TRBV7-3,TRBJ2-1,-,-,CASSFDSFNEQFF,TGTGCCAGCAGCTTCGACAGTTTCAATGAGCAGTTCTTC
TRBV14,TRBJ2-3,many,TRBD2,CASSQGTSGATDTQYF,TGTGCCAGCAGCCAAGGGACTAGCGGGGCGACAGATACGCAGTATTTT
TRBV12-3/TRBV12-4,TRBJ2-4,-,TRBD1,CASRPSTGVGENIQYF,TGTGCCAGCAGACCCTCGACAGGGGTCGGGGAAAACATTCAGTACTTC
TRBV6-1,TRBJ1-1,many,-,CASSYDQIGTEAFF,TGTGCCAGCAGTTATGACCAAATAGGTACTGAAGCTTTCTTT
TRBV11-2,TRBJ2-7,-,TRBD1,CASSLAGTGSVYEQYF,TGTGCCAGCAGCTTAGCCGGGACAGGGAGTGTCTACGAGCAGTACTTC
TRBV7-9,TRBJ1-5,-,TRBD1,CASSSTTGGNQPQHF,TGTGCCAGCAGCTCAACCACAGGGGGCAATCAGCCCCAGCATTTT
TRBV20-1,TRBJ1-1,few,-,CSARGEGEAFF,TGCAGTGCTAGAGGGGAAGGTGAAGCTTTCTTT
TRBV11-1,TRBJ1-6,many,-,CASSLFGSEGSPLHF,TGTGCCAGCAGCTTATTTGGCAGCGAGGGTTCACCCCTCCACTTT
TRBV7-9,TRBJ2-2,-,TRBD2,CASSPSTSGGAGELFF,TGTGCCAGCAGCCCGAGCACTAGCGGGGGTGCCGGGGAGCTGTTTTTT
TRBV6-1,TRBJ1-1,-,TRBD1,CATSDRGPVNTEAFF,TGTGCCACCTCGGACAGGGGGCCTGTGAACACTGAAGCTTTCTTT
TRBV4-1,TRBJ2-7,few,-,CASSQVSHSYEQYF,TGCGCCAGCAGCCAAGTGTCCCACTCGTACGAGCAGTACTTC
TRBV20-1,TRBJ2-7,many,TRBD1,CSAKKTGVRNEQYF,TGCAGTGCAAAGAAAACAGGGGTGAGGAACGAGCAGTACTTC
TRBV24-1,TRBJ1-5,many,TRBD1,CATSELRGWTGGNQPQHF,TGTGCCACCAGTGAACTCCGGGGCTGGACAGGGGGCAATCAGCCCCAGCATTTT
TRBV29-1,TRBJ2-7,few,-,CSVEGGAPYEQYF,TGCAGCGTTGAAGGGGGGGCGCCATACGAGCAGTACTTC
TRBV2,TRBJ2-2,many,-,CASSQTSPNTGELFF,TGTGCCAGCAGCCAGACTAGTCCGAACACCGGGGAGCTGTTTTTT
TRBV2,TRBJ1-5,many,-,CASSGHGSNQPQHF,TGTGCCAGCAGTGGTCATGGGAGCAATCAGCCCCAGCATTTT
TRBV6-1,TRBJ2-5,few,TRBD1,CASRDRVNSAQYF,TGTGCCAGCAGGGACAGGGTGAATTCGGCCCAGTACTTC
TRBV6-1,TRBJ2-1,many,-,CASSEYFRQIRYNEQFF,TGTGCCAGCAGTGAATACTTTCGGCAGATCCGTTACAATGAGCAGTTCTTC
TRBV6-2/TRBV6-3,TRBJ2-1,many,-,CASSYSYSSEQFF,TGTGCCAGCAGTTACTCGTACAGCAGTGAGCAGTTCTTC
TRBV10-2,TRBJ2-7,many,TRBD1,CASSEIRDRGLEQYF,TGCGCCAGCAGTGAGATTCGCGACAGGGGGCTCGAGCAGTACTTC
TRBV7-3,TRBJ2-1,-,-,CASSSRPGDEQFF,TGTGCCAGCAGCTCTAGGCCAGGGGATGAGCAGTTCTTC
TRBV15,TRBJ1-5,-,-,CATSRDRGGYSNQPQHF,TGTGCCACCAGCAGAGACCGGGGGGGTTATAGCAATCAGCCCCAGCATTTT
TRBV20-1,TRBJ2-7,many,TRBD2,CSATLPGGGRYEQYF,TGCAGTGCTACGCTCCCGGGCGGGGGTCGGTACGAGCAGTACTTC
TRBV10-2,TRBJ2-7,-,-,CASSESRDLGKSPFGYEQYF,TGCGCCAGCAGTGAGAGCCGGGACCTCGGAAAAAGTCCCTTTGGATACGAGCAGTACTTC
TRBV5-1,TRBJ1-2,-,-,CASSLEGEHYGYTF,TGCGCCAGCAGCTTGGAGGGAGAACACTATGGCTACACCTTC
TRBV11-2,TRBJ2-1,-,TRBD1,CASIDRATYNEQFF,TGTGCCAGCATCGACAGGGCGACCTACAATGAGCAGTTCTTC
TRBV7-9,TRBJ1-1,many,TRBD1,CASSDGQGNTEAFF,TGTGCCAGCAGCGACGGACAGGGGAACACTGAAGCTTTCTTT